The 17 T cell receptor beta chains below all came from one sample that was sequenced in a study of CD8+CD57+ T cells in acquired aplastic anemia. According to the study, genomic DNA was the template for TCR beta VDJ and CDR3 profiling. One entry per CDR3 protein, called by TCRdb with MiXCR from the reads. The sample records about 400,000 distinct CDR3 sequences, roughly 64% being singletons. Specimen: sorted CD4+, CD8+, or CD8+CD57+ T cells (not recorded which) from PBMCs. Source of these receptors: a human donor in good health, serving as a control.

Of note for this clonotype: This likely comes from a read error, as the CDR3 has no conserved phenylalanine or tryptophan at its end. The DNA is omitted, as the CDR3 cannot be located on it reliably, and the CDR3 follows TCRdb's listing. CDR3 loop: CASSSGWGA. The chain uses TRBV5-1 and TRBJ2-7; TRBD1 is the table's D call, not checked against the DNA. A total of 9 residues make up the CDR3, ends included. From germline, CDR1 is SGHRS and CDR2 YFSETQ.

V and J are TRBV7-2 and TRBJ2-7; D is ambiguous. In germline, CDR1 is SGHTA, CDR2 FQGNSA. The CDR3 has 15 amino acids. V shed 6 bases and J shed 13 bases, with 28 bases lying between them. This CDR3 reads CASRQSDNSPLHFYF. The CDR3 nucleotides are TGTGCCAGCAGACAGAGTGATAATTCACCTCTCCACTTTTACTTC. The full variable domain, rest sourced from reference TRBV7-2 and TRBJ2-7, is GAGVSQSPSNKVTEKGKDVELRCDPISGHTALYWYRQSLGQGLEFLIYFQGNSAPDKSGLPSDRFSAERTGGSVSTLTIQRTQQEDSAVYLCASRQSDNSPLHFYFGPGTRLTVT.

This clonotype was counted many times. The rearrangement links TRBV6-5 to TRBJ1-4; 10 nucleotides match TRBD1. J gave up 8 bases and V 5 bases, and 8 bases lay outside the gene matches. The CDR3 has 15 amino acids. Germline V gene sequence: CDR1 MNHEY, CDR2 SVGAGI. DNA for the CDR3: TGTGCCAGCAGTGTAGACAGGGGGCGAAGAGAAAAACTGTTTTTT. Residues: CASSVDRGRREKLFF.

This clonotype appeared many times. V and J are TRBV12-3 or TRBV12-4 and TRBJ1-3; TRBD1 matches at 9 bases. V lost 4 bases, J lost 11 bases, and 6 bases stayed unmatched. The CDR3 loop spans 13 amino acids. CDR3 nucleotides: TGTGCCAGCAGTTACAACCGGGACAGGGCCATATATTTT. This sequence encodes CASSYNRDRAIYF.

With respect to this clonotype: Because the CDR3 is missing its conserved closing phenylalanine or tryptophan, this is likely a read error. The limits of the CDR3 on the DNA are not certain, so only TCRdb's listed CDR3 is given. CDR3 loop: CASTPEPGDGNTI. The J gene is TRBJ2-5, the V gene TRBV7-9; the D call of TRBD1 is as the table states it, not checked on the DNA. Germline V CDR1 and CDR2: SEHNR, FQNEAQ (reference sequence). The CDR3 adds up to 13 amino acids, both ends counted.

On this clonotype: One junction end disagrees with the germline gene, perhaps due to a read error. The gene calls are TRBV7-2 and TRBJ1-2; 9 positions agree with TRBD1. Germline CDR1 SGHTA, CDR2 FQGNSA. This CDR3 is built from 14 residues. CDR3 residues: CASSIDRGLVTNYF. CDR3 coding DNA: TGTGCCAGCAGCATTGACAGGGGGTTGGTGACTAACTATTTC.

The chain couples TRBV2 to TRBJ2-3; 7 bases are a match to TRBD1. The tail of the sequence fits TRBJ1-5 better, so the J call may be wrong. Looked up from germline, CDR1 is SNHLY and CDR2 is FYNNEI. The CDR3 length is 13 residues. In DNA form, the CDR3 reads TGTGCCAGCAGTGCAGGGGGTGGAGAGCCCCAGCATTTT. As protein: CASSAGGGEPQHF.

The chain links TRBV19 to TRBJ2-6; D is perhaps TRBD2 (6 bases). CDR1 and CDR2 (germline): LNHDA, SQIVND (reference sequence). This CDR3 has 17 residues. Trimming pared 9 bases from V and 0 bases from J, leaving 18 bases between. CDR3 sequence: CASTRTISGSGANVLTF. For the CDR3, the DNA is TGTGCCAGCACTAGGACTATCTCTGGCTCTGGGGCCAACGTCCTGACTTTC. The full variable domain, rest sourced from reference TRBV19 and TRBJ2-6, is DGGITQSPKYLFRKEGQNVTLSCEQNLNHDAMYWYRQDPGQGLRLIYYSQIVNDFQKGDIAEGYSVSREKKESFPLTVTSAQKNPTAFYLCASTRTISGSGANVLTFGAGSRLTVL.

This rearrangement joins TRBV2 to TRBJ1-6, with TRBD1 matching 7 bases. The CDR3 is made up of 15 amino acids. Unmatched junction bases numbered 20, after V lost 7 bases and J lost 17 bases. Germline CDR1 and CDR2: SNHLY and FYNNEI. In DNA form, the CDR3 reads TGTGCCAGCACAACAGGGGAGGCCGCTGAAGCATTCTTCCACTTT. Protein product: CASTTGEAAEAFFHF.

About this clonotype: At one end, the junction sequence differs from germline, possibly due to a read error. The chain carries TRBV10-3 and TRBJ2-7; TRBD2 matches 7 bases. Germline V gives CDR1 ENHRY, CDR2 SYGVKD. The CDR3 length is 14 residues. CDR3 nucleotide sequence: TGTGCCAGCAGTTACCGAACACGGGACTACTCACAGTACTTC. Its protein product is CASSYRTRDYSQYF.

The J gene is TRBJ1-2, the V gene TRBV5-4, with a possible D match to TRBD1 (5 bases). With 0 bases removed from V and 6 bases from J, the gap between germline ends came to 15 bases. The CDR3 has 15 residues. Germline V CDR1 and CDR2: SGHNT, YYREEE (reference sequence). The CDR3: CASSLAAGIRNGYTF. As DNA, the CDR3 is TGTGCCAGCAGCTTGGCGGCAGGGATAAGGAATGGCTACACCTTC.

About this clonotype itself: Germline and junction disagree at one end, which may indicate a read error. This chain connects TRBV7-2 to TRBJ1-3, with a possible D match to TRBD1 (6 bases). Germline V lookup: CDR1 SGHTA, CDR2 FQGNSA. The CDR3 is 14 residues long. The CDR3 sequence is CASSLRGTENPRNF. The CDR3 DNA reads as TGTGCCAGCAGCTTGAGGGGGACTGAGAACCCCAGAAATTTT.

A few counts support this clonotype. The chain is built from TRBV11-3 and TRBJ2-2; 11 bases line up with TRBD2. The CDR3 is 17 residues long. The germline V gene has CDR1 SGHNT and CDR2 YENEEA. The V gene end was trimmed by 8 bases and the J gene end by 3 bases; junction bases not matched to a gene: 11. CDR3 DNA: TGTGCCAGCTCACCGATTGGGACTAGCGGATACACCGGGGAGCTGTTTTTT. Amino acid sequence: CASSPIGTSGYTGELFF.

The chain is built from TRBV20-1 and TRBJ1-2, with D unresolved. Germline CDR1 and CDR2: DFQATT and SNEGSKA (reference sequence). V lost 1 base and J 5 bases, leaving 14 bases between the germline ends. The CDR3 covers 14 residues. Here the CDR3 DNA reads TGCAGTGCTAGAGCTGTCAGGTTTAGTTATGGCTACACCTTC. It codes for CSARAVRFSYGYTF.

Comments on this clonotype: At one end, the junction sequence differs from germline, possibly due to a read error. CDR3: CAGSLGGGIDTQYF. CDR3 DNA sequence: TGTGCCGGCAGCTTAGGTGGGGGCATAGATACGCAGTATTTT. The rearrangement links TRBV7-2 to TRBJ2-3, with D possibly matching TRBD1 (6 bases). The CDR3 contains 14 residues. Per the germline V gene, CDR1 is SGHTA and CDR2 is FQGNSA.

The CDR3, as DNA: TGTGCCAGCAGTGAAGCTTGGGAGCCCCAGCATTTT. Protein product: CASSEAWEPQHF. The rearrangement links TRBV12-3 or TRBV12-4 to TRBJ1-5; D uncertain. The V end lost 5 bases, the J end lost 8 bases, and 10 bases lay between the germline ends. The CDR3 extends over 12 amino acids.

In the case of this clonotype: Mismatch with germline at one junction end may stem from a read error. V gene TRBV15 combines with J gene TRBJ2-1; tentative D call: TRBD2 (5 bases). Germline assignment: CDR1 LNHNV and CDR2 YYDKDF (reference sequence). This CDR3 is built from 14 residues. The CDR3 coding sequence is TGTGCCACCAGCGAGAGAGGGATGTGGGATGGCTACTCCTTC. It is translated as CATSERGMWDGYSF.